This passage covers 10 T cell receptor delta chains from one sample sequenced in a study of DNA immune sequencing with unique molecular identifiers. All 8 TRDV and 4 TRDJ genes were targeted in 32-plex amplification of genomic DNA. The library had 12-nucleotide UMIs introduced over roughly 3 barcoding cycles, then a second adapter PCR. TCRdb re-processed the multiplex PCR reads using CATT. Of approximately 2,000 delta-chain clones in the sample, 11% to 15% are singletons; the top ten hold about 49%. Sequencing was carried out using gamma-delta T cells enriched from blood buffy coat, or unenriched PBMCs (not recorded which). The receptors stem from a human donor in good health.

No V segment was called; the J segment is TRDJ1; TRDD3 is the table's D call, not checked against the DNA. The CDR3 covers 19 residues. The CDR3 sequence is CALGEPRGVLGDTTDKLIF. CDR3 DNA: TGTGCTCTTGGGGAACCGCGGGGTGTACTGGGGGATACGACCGATAAACTCATCTTT.

The V gene went uncalled, while the J gene is TRDJ1. The CDR3 length is 17 residues. In DNA form, the CDR3 reads TGTGCTCTTGGGGTCCCCCAGGTGCGGTCAAGGACCGATAAACTCATCTTT. As protein: CALGVPQVRSRTDKLIF.

By sample fraction, this clone is medium-sized. This chain uses TRDV2 with TRDJ1, with TRDD3 matching over 8 bases. V trimming: 0 bases; J trimming: 4 bases; junction bases outside the gene matches: 6. This CDR3 has 15 residues. Germline lookup yields CDR1 GEAIGNYY and CDR2 EKD. DNA for the CDR3: TGTGCCTGTGACACCGTACTGGGGGGCCGCGATAAACTCATCTTT. Amino acids: CACDTVLGGRDKLIF.

By share, this clone counts as large (0.1 to 1%). Other DNA sequences in this specimen translate into the identical CDR3. The rearrangement uses TRDV2 and TRDJ3; 11 bases agree with TRDD3. Germline lookup yields CDR1 GEAIGNYY and CDR2 EKD. The CDR3 covers 20 residues. V dropped 4 bases and J dropped 0; count of bases not matched to a gene: 10. CDR3 DNA: TGTGCCTGTGAACCGTACTGGGGGATAATAGGCTCCTGGGACACCCGACAGATGTTTTTC. Translated, it gives CACEPYWGIIGSWDTRQMFF.

This clone appeared a few times. The TCRdb record carries a much larger clone's protein, which differs from this DNA's translation at residue 13; a read error is the likely cause, and the protein listed here is the DNA translation. The chain is built from TRDV2 and TRDJ3, with a possible D match to TRDD3 (5 bases). CDR1 is GEAIGNYY and CDR2 is EKD in the germline V gene. The CDR3 spans 20 residues. The DNA of the CDR3 is TGTGCCTGTGACACCTTGGGGACCACGAACGGCTCCGGGGACACCCGACAGATGTTTTTC. Translating it yields CACDTLGTTNGSGDTRQMFF.

Details on this clone: Only one base separates this from a far larger clonotype, so it likely reflects a read error. At the DNA level, this CDR3 is encoded by other sequences in the same sample as well. V usage is TRDV2 and J usage is TRDJ1; 9 nucleotides agree with TRDD3. The germline V gene encodes CDR1 GEAIGNYY and CDR2 EKD. V gave up 4 bases and J gave up 0 bases; unmatched junction bases: 20. CDR3 size: 20 residues. CDR3 nucleotide sequence: TGTGCCTGTGATAACCTTGGTACCGGGGGATACCGTACTTACACCGATAAACTCATCTTT. This sequence encodes CACDNLGTGGYRTYTDKLIF.

This clone was found a few times. A far larger clone is off by one base, so a read error is likely. Within the sample, other DNA sequences also encode this same CDR3. The chain is built from TRDV2 and TRDJ1; 9 positions match TRDD3. Per the germline V gene, CDR1 is GEAIGNYY and CDR2 is EKD. J lost 0 bases, V lost 0 bases, and 13 bases had no gene match. The CDR3 has 19 residues. CDR3 nucleotides: TGTGCCTGTGACACCTTGTCTTTACTGGGGGAAGAATACACCGATAAACTCATCTTT. The encoded protein is CACDTLSLLGEEYTDKLIF.

This clone qualifies as medium-sized. The CDR3 region has the DNA TGTGCCCCCGGGGTATCTCTGGGGACAAAACTCATCTTT. Amino acids: CAPGVSLGTKLIF. The rearrangement links TRDV3 to TRDJ1; D possibly corresponds to TRDD3 (6 bases). Trimming removed 5 bases from V and 8 bases from J, with 21 bases in between. CDR1 is TVYSNPD, CDR2 GDNSRS, per germline (reference sequence). This CDR3 is built from 13 residues.

This clone was observed a few times. The protein given by TCRdb reflects a much larger clone and differs at residue 11 from this DNA's translation, likely from a read error; the protein shown is the DNA's translation. The chain recombines TRDV2 with TRDJ2, with TRDD3 matching over 12 bases. The CDR3 covers 18 residues. Trimming removed 0 bases from V and 3 bases from J; junction bases left unmatched: 7. CDR1 and CDR2 from the germline V gene are GEAIGNYY and EKD. CDR3 coding DNA: TGTGCCTGTGACACCCTACTGGGGGATACTACTCTGACAGCACAACTCTTCTTT. It is translated as CACDTLLGDTTLTAQLFF.

J gene TRDJ1 was identified, but the V gene was not called; the table calls TRDD3, which could not be checked here. The CDR3 totals 17 residues. As DNA, the CDR3 is TGTGCTCTTGGGGATCCCCCTCCTGTCCATATAACCGATAAACTCATCTTT. Its protein is CALGDPPPVHITDKLIF.